The clone carrying this TCR beta chain was seen only a few times. Per the germline V gene, CDR1 is MRHNA and CDR2 is SNTAGT. This CDR3 contains 16 residues. Trimming removed 5 bases from V and 0 bases from J, with 11 bases in between. These data belong to a study of blood T cell repertoires in COVID-19. About the research overall: Spain, Italy and the United States supplied samples that represented acute and convalescent COVID-19. PBMCs, B-cell-depleted T cells, or T cells provided the cDNA or gDNA that made up the material.

Assay used: immunoSEQ multiplex PCR; TCRdb lists only in-frame clones, some missing. The sample has 300,000 or so clones; 80% to 90% are singletons. The sample was peripheral blood. The chain combines TRBV6-4 with TRBJ1-6, with D maybe TRBD1 (5 bases). This sequence originates from a woman aged 40-49 years who had recovered from COVID-19. The CDR3 DNA is TGTGCCAGCAGTCAGGAGGGGACCTCCTATAATTCACCCCTCCACTTT. It translates to CASSQEGTSYNSPLHF.